A selection of T cell receptor beta chains follows, all from one sample in a study of cytomegalovirus exposure and HLA in healthy donors. Libraries were prepared by immunoSEQ multiplex PCR; TCRdb keeps only in-frame clonotypes and omits some of them. The table lists about 140,000 clones, around 80% of them singletons. The sequenced material came from PBMCs. These receptors were collected from a woman aged 55-70 years in good health and CMV-seropositive. Each CDR3 is given with its conserved first and last residue. D genes are given only for firm matches. Part of the rows lack a size; the others show once, few, many or a class for expanded clones.

J gene: TRBJ2-3
V gene: TRBV5-1
D gene: TRBD2
clone size: -
CDR3 protein: CASSLGGSTDTQYF
CDR3 DNA: TGCGCCAGCAGCTTGGGCGGGAGTACGGATACGCAGTATTTT

J gene: TRBJ2-7
V gene: TRBV11-2
D gene: TRBD2
clone size: -
CDR3 protein: CASSLRAGVSYEQYF
CDR3 DNA: TGTGCCAGCAGCCTCCGAGCGGGAGTTTCCTACGAGCAGTACTTC

J gene: TRBJ1-5
V gene: TRBV27
D gene: -
clone size: -
CDR3 protein: CASSSQPTESWDQPQHF
CDR3 DNA: TGTGCCAGCAGTTCACAACCGACAGAGAGTTGGGATCAGCCCCAGCATTTT

J gene: TRBJ2-2
V gene: TRBV29-1
D gene: -
clone size: -
CDR3 protein: CSVEVAYTGELFF
CDR3 DNA: TGCAGCGTTGAAGTAGCGTACACCGGGGAGCTGTTTTTT

J gene: TRBJ2-3
V gene: TRBV4-2
D gene: -
clone size: -
CDR3 protein: CASSLSIQFTDTQYF
CDR3 DNA: TGTGCCAGCAGCCTTTCTATACAGTTCACAGATACGCAGTATTTT

J gene: TRBJ1-2
V gene: TRBV28
D gene: -
clone size: -
CDR3 protein: CASSEGTTLINYGYTF
CDR3 DNA: TGTGCCAGCAGTGAGGGGACAACCCTTATAAACTATGGCTACACCTTC

J gene: TRBJ2-5
V gene: TRBV6-5
D gene: TRBD2
clone size: -
CDR3 protein: CASSYSSSGNQETQYF
CDR3 DNA: TGTGCCAGCAGTTACTCTTCTAGCGGGAACCAAGAGACCCAGTACTTC

J gene: TRBJ2-2
V gene: TRBV29-1
D gene: TRBD2
clone size: -
CDR3 protein: CSVLSGSSNTGELFF
CDR3 DNA: TGCAGCGTCCTAAGCGGGAGCTCGAACACCGGGGAGCTGTTTTTT

J gene: TRBJ2-7
V gene: TRBV6-5
D gene: TRBD2
clone size: -
CDR3 protein: CASSPSGRALTEQYF
CDR3 DNA: TGTGCCAGCAGCCCTAGCGGGAGGGCCCTCACCGAGCAGTACTTC

J gene: TRBJ2-7
V gene: TRBV28
D gene: TRBD2
clone size: -
CDR3 protein: CASSLMSSGRYEQYF
CDR3 DNA: TGTGCCAGCAGTTTGATGAGTAGCGGGAGGTACGAGCAGTACTTC

J gene: TRBJ2-1
V gene: TRBV7-3
D gene: TRBD2
clone size: -
CDR3 protein: CASSSSGTSGYNEQFF
CDR3 DNA: TGTGCCAGCAGCTCCTCCGGGACTAGCGGGTACAATGAGCAGTTCTTC

J gene: TRBJ2-1
V gene: TRBV28
D gene: -
clone size: -
CDR3 protein: CASKAWEYEFF
CDR3 DNA: TGTGCCAGCAAGGCGTGGGAGTATGAGTTCTTC

J gene: TRBJ2-7
V gene: TRBV11-3
D gene: -
clone size: -
CDR3 protein: CASSHGTFLYF
CDR3 DNA: TGTGCCAGCAGCCATGGGACATTTCTGTACTTC

J gene: TRBJ1-1
V gene: TRBV20-1
D gene: -
clone size: -
CDR3 protein: CRAREDTEAFF
CDR3 DNA: TGCAGGGCCAGGGAGGACACTGAAGCTTTCTTT

J gene: TRBJ2-5
V gene: TRBV28
D gene: TRBD1
clone size: -
CDR3 protein: CAAGGAGQYF
CDR3 DNA: TGTGCTGCAGGGGGCGCAGGGCAGTACTTC

J gene: TRBJ1-3
V gene: TRBV7-6
D gene: TRBD1
clone size: few
CDR3 protein: CASSLQGAVSGNTIYF
CDR3 DNA: TGTGCCAGCAGCTTACAGGGGGCTGTGTCTGGAAACACCATATATTTT

J gene: TRBJ2-7
V gene: TRBV2
D gene: TRBD2
clone size: -
CDR3 protein: CASTEGTSGPYEQYF
CDR3 DNA: TGTGCCAGCACCGAAGGGACTAGCGGGCCCTACGAGCAGTACTTC

J gene: TRBJ2-5
V gene: TRBV29-1
D gene: -
clone size: -
CDR3 protein: CSCWGPQETQYF
CDR3 DNA: TGCAGCTGTTGGGGGCCCCAAGAGACCCAGTACTTC

J gene: TRBJ2-2
V gene: TRBV2
D gene: -
clone size: -
CDR3 protein: CASSLWGSGELFF
CDR3 DNA: TGTGCCAGCAGTTTGTGGGGCTCCGGGGAGCTGTTTTTT

J gene: TRBJ2-7
V gene: TRBV7-9
D gene: TRBD1
clone size: -
CDR3 protein: CASRQGADNEQYF
CDR3 DNA: TGTGCCAGCAGACAGGGGGCGGACAACGAGCAGTACTTC

J gene: TRBJ2-7
V gene: TRBV27
D gene: -
clone size: -
CDR3 protein: CASNPLAGIPYEQYF
CDR3 DNA: TGTGCCAGCAACCCCCTTGCCGGGATCCCCTACGAGCAGTACTTC

J gene: TRBJ2-7
V gene: TRBV14
D gene: TRBD1
clone size: once
CDR3 protein: CASSVDRGAYEQYF
CDR3 DNA: TGTGCCAGCAGTGTGGACAGGGGGGCCTACGAGCAGTACTTC

J gene: TRBJ1-1
V gene: TRBV2
D gene: -
clone size: -
CDR3 protein: CASSETVSNTEAFF
CDR3 DNA: TGTGCCAGCAGTGAAACAGTATCGAACACTGAAGCTTTCTTT

J gene: TRBJ2-3
V gene: TRBV28
D gene: TRBD1
clone size: -
CDR3 protein: CASSSGTGGDWGITDTQYF
CDR3 DNA: TGTGCCAGCAGCTCTGGGACAGGAGGAGATTGGGGGATCACAGATACGCAGTATTTT

J gene: TRBJ2-1
V gene: TRBV5-1
D gene: -
clone size: -
CDR3 protein: CASSFARFEQFF
CDR3 DNA: TGCGCCAGCAGCTTTGCCAGATTTGAGCAGTTCTTC

J gene: TRBJ2-5
V gene: TRBV4-2
D gene: -
clone size: -
CDR3 protein: CASSLVTGQETQYF
CDR3 DNA: TGTGCCAGCAGCCTAGTGACAGGCCAAGAGACCCAGTACTTC

J gene: TRBJ2-3
V gene: TRBV28
D gene: -
clone size: -
CDR3 protein: CASSSAGGTDTQYF
CDR3 DNA: TGTGCCAGCTCCTCAGCAGGGGGCACAGATACGCAGTATTTT

J gene: TRBJ1-1
V gene: TRBV11-2
D gene: TRBD1
clone size: -
CDR3 protein: CASSPRTGPGNTEAFF
CDR3 DNA: TGTGCCAGCAGCCCCCGGACAGGGCCGGGGAACACTGAAGCTTTCTTT

J gene: TRBJ1-1
V gene: TRBV18
D gene: -
clone size: once
CDR3 protein: CASSPLRENTEAFF
CDR3 DNA: TGTGCCAGCTCACCACTCCGAGAGAACACTGAAGCTTTCTTT

J gene: TRBJ1-2
V gene: TRBV11-2
D gene: -
clone size: few
CDR3 protein: CASSHPRTAYGYTF
CDR3 DNA: TGTGCCAGCAGCCACCCGCGGACAGCCTATGGCTACACCTTC

J gene: TRBJ2-3
V gene: TRBV4-1
D gene: TRBD2
clone size: once
CDR3 protein: CASSPPGGSGTDTQYF
CDR3 DNA: TGCGCCAGCAGCCCGCCGGGCGGGAGCGGCACAGATACGCAGTATTTT

J gene: TRBJ2-7
V gene: TRBV28
D gene: -
clone size: -
CDR3 protein: CASSFTSTGEQYF
CDR3 DNA: TGTGCCAGCAGTTTCACATCCACGGGCGAGCAGTACTTC

J gene: TRBJ2-5
V gene: TRBV9
D gene: -
clone size: -
CDR3 protein: CASSVDFGEETQYF
CDR3 DNA: TGTGCCAGCAGCGTAGATTTCGGGGAAGAGACCCAGTACTTC

J gene: TRBJ2-5
V gene: TRBV15
D gene: TRBD2
clone size: -
CDR3 protein: CATSVREGPGTQYF
CDR3 DNA: TGTGCCACCAGCGTTAGGGAGGGCCCGGGGACCCAGTACTTC

J gene: TRBJ1-1
V gene: TRBV30
D gene: -
clone size: once
CDR3 protein: CAWRWEGANTEAFF
CDR3 DNA: TGTGCCTGGAGGTGGGAGGGAGCTAACACTGAAGCTTTCTTT